This entry is about one T cell receptor (beta chain). Its antigen remains unknown. The authors obtained over 98% purity in all sorted populations. The data stem from a study of beta chain features in type 1 diabetes. Study outcomes and limitations: Patients' naive, central memory and Treg TCRB repertoires seemed closer to one another than those of healthy donors.

Every isolated RNA sample was fully reverse transcribed, so sequencing captured expressed TCRB transcripts. Measured with immunoSEQ multiplex PCR; TCRdb has only the in-frame clones, and not every one. The sample shows hundreds of thousands of clones, about an eighth of them seen only once. Germline loops: CDR1 SGHRS, CDR2 YFSETQ. V shed 4 bases and J 10 bases; nucleotides not matched to a gene: 5. The CDR3 length is 14 residues. The TCR was taken from a woman younger than 35 in good health. The sequenced sample was naive CD4+ T cells from blood. The chain is built from TRBV5-1 and TRBJ2-1, with 13 bases matching TRBD2. This chain's CDR3 is CASSGLAGVKEQFF. CDR3 DNA sequence: TGCGCCAGCAGCGGACTAGCGGGAGTTAAGGAGCAGTTCTTC.